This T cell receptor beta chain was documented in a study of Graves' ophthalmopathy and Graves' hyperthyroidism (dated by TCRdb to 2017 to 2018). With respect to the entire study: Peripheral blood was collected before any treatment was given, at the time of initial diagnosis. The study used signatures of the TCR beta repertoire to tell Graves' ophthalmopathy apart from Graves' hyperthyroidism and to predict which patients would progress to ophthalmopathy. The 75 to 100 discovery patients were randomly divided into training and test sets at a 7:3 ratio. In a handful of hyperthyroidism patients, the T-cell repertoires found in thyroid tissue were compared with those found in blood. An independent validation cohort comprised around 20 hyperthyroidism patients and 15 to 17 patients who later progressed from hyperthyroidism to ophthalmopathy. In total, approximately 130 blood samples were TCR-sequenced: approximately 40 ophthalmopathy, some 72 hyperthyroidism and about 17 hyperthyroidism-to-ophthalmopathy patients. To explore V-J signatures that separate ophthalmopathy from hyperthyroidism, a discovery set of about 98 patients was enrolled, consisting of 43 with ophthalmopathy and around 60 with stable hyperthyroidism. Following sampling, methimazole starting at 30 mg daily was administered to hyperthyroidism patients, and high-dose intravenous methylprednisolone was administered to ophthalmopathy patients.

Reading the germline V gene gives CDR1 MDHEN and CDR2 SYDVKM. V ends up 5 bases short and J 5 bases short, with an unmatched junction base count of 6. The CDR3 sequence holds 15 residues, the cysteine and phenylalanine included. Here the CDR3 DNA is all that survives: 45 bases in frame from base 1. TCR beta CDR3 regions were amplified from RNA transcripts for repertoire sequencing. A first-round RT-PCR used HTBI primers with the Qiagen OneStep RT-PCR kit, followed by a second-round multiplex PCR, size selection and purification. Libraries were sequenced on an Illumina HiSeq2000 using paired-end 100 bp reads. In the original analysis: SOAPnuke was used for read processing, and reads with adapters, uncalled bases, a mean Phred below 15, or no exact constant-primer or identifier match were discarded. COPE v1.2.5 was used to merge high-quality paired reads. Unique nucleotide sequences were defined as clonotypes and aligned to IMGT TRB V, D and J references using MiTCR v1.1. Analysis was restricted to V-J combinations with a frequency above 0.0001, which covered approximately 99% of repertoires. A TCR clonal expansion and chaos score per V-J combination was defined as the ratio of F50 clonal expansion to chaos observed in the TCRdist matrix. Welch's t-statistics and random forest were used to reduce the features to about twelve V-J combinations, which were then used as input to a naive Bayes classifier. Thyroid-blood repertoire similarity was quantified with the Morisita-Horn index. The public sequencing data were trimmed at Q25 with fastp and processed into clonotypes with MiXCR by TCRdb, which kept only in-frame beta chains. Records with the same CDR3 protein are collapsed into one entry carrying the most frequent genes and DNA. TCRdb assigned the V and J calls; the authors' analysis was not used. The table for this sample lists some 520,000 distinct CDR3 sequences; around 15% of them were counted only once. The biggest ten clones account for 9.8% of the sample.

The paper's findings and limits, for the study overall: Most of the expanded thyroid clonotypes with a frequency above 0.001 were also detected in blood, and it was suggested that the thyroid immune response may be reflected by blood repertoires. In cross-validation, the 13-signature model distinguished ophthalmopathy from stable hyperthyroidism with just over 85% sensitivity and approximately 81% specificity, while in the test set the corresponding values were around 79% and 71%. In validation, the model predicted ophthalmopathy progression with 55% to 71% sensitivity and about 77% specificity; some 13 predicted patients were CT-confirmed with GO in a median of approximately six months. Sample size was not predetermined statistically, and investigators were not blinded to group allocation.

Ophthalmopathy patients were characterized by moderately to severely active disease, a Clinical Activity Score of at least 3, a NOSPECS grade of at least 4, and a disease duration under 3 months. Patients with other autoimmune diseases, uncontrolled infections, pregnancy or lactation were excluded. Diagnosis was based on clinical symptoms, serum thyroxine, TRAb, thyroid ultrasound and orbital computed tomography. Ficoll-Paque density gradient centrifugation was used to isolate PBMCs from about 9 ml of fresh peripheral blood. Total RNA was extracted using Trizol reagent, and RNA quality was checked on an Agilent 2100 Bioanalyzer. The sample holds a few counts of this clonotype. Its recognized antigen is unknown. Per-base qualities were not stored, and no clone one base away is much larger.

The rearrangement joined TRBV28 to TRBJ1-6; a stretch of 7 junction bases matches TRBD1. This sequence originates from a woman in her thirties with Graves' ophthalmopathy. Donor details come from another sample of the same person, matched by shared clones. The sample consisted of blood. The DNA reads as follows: TGTGCCAGCAGTCCCCCCGGGACAGATAATTCACCCCTCCACTTT. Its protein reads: CASSPPGTDNSPLHF.